This T cell receptor (beta chain) originates from a study of shared clonotypes between healthy human individuals. Libraries were prepared by immunoSEQ multiplex PCR; TCRdb keeps only in-frame clonotypes and omits some of them. The data show some 580,000 clones, nearly 98% seen once. Study-level points and caveats: About 5% was the fraction of naive CD4 clonotypes found shared across a few donors.

As regards this clone: Its antigen is not known.

CD8 cells regarded as naive lacked CD45RO, were positively chosen for CCR7, and omitted terminally differentiated effector memory CD45RA+ cells. The CDR3 has 15 amino acids. After removal of 7 bases from V and 1 base from J, the junction contained 8 bases not matched to a gene. The germline gives CDR1 LNHDA, CDR2 SQIVND (reference sequence). The sequence came from a young man in good health. This rearrangement joins TRBV19 to TRBJ2-7, with 9 bases aligning to TRBD1. The source material was naive CD8+ T cells sorted from blood. This chain's CDR3 is CASTPGDRASYEQYF. As DNA, the CDR3 is TGTGCCAGTACCCCGGGGGACAGGGCTTCCTACGAGCAGTACTTC.